This TCR beta chain was retrieved from a study of radiation and T cells in renal cell carcinoma. Whole-study findings and limits: Without pretreatment biopsies, baseline tumor clonotype presence was undetermined.

Data came from immunoSEQ multiplex PCR; TCRdb stores just in-frame clones and leaves some out. The sample shows around 74,000 clones, less than 85% of them seen only once. Time point meaning: blood 4 weeks post-SBRT, at nephrectomy. Documented treatment: 15 Gy SBRT to primary tumor, nephrectomy 4 weeks later. Nephrectomy followed 15 Gy stereotactic body radiation by 4 weeks. Clear cell pathology was present in this patient's renal cell carcinoma. Comment on this clone: Its antigen is as yet unknown.

Germline assignment: CDR1 MNHNS and CDR2 SASEGT. This CDR3 is built from 13 residues. Trimming removed 11 bases at V and 0 bases at J, with 11 bases between. The chain is built from TRBV6-1 and TRBJ2-1; weak D call: TRBD2 (6 bases). The sequencing here drew on blood, taken from a patient whose treatment included radiotherapy and nephrectomy. The sequence derives from a woman between 55 and 75 years old with renal cell carcinoma. The CDR3 reads CAGRGASYNEQFF. In DNA form, the CDR3 reads TGTGCCGGCCGCGGGGCCTCCTACAATGAGCAGTTCTTC.